The TCR beta chain under discussion was sequenced for a study of cytomegalovirus exposure and HLA in healthy donors. Primers included in the PCR were 60 Vbeta and 13 Jbeta primers. The method was immunoSEQ multiplex PCR; TCRdb's version includes in-frame clones alone and lacks a portion of them. This sample carries some 100,000 clones, roughly 70% of them seen once, and the ten largest clones take less than 15%. The TCR was taken from a woman aged 50 to 65 in good health and CMV-seropositive. Sequenced material: PBMCs.

The CDR3 nucleotides read TGTGCCAGCGGGGAGGGGCTAGGTGGCTACACCTTC. Translating it yields CASGEGLGGYTF. The chain joins TRBV6-1 to TRBJ1-2, with D maybe TRBD1 (5 bases). The CDR3 sequence is 12 residues long. Trimming pared 8 bases from V and 7 bases from J, leaving 14 bases between. Per the germline V gene, CDR1 is MNHNS and CDR2 is SASEGT.